What follows are 12 T cell receptor beta chains derived from one specimen sequenced in a study of blood T cell repertoires in COVID-19. Sequenced by immunoSEQ multiplex PCR; TCRdb stores in-frame clones only, minus some. The repertoire holds roughly 190,000 clones, with approximately 87% as singletons. Sequences were obtained from peripheral blood. The receptor set was obtained from a woman aged 55 to 70 with COVID-19, enrolled during active disease.

The chain joins TRBV19 to TRBJ1-6, with TRBD1 matching 9 bases. The germline V gene encodes CDR1 LNHDA and CDR2 SQIVND (reference sequence). This CDR3 is 16 amino acids long. V trimming: 4 bases; J trimming: 10 bases; junction bases outside the gene matches: 11. CDR3 in DNA: TGTGCCAGTAGTAATCCTCCGGGACAGGGCGGATCACCCCTCCACTTT. As protein: CASSNPPGQGGSPLHF. The whole variable domain, remainder taken from reference TRBV19 and TRBJ1-6, is DGGITQSPKYLFRKEGQNVTLSCEQNLNHDAMYWYRQDPGQGLRLIYYSQIVNDFQKGDIAEGYSVSREKKESFPLTVTSAQKNPTAFYLCASSNPPGQGGSPLHFGNGTRLTVT.

This clone was detected only once. V usage is TRBV7-6 and J usage is TRBJ1-1, with D possibly being TRBD1 (6 bases). V lost 4 bases and J lost 4, with 19 bases in between. Germline-derived CDR1 and CDR2 are SGHVS and FNYEAQ. The CDR3 is 16 amino acids. DNA of the CDR3: TGTGCCAGCAGCTCCCTCCCCGGACAGAGTGGCACTGAAGCTTTCTTT. Translated, it gives CASSSLPGQSGTEAFF.

The rearrangement links TRBV5-1 to TRBJ2-5, with 15 positions matching TRBD2. V was clipped by 3 bases and J by 2 bases; unmatched bases: 2. Per germline, CDR1 SGHRS and CDR2 YFSETQ. The CDR3 has 16 residues. CDR3 sequence reads: CASSWTSGGVQETQYF. In nucleotides, the CDR3 is TGCGCCAGCAGCTGGACTAGCGGGGGGGTGCAAGAGACCCAGTACTTC.

The chain is built from TRBV10-3 and TRBJ2-7; D is unclear. Trimming cost V 3 bases and J 3 bases, with 3 bases left between them. The CDR3 contains 11 residues. CDR1 is ENHRY, CDR2 SYGVKD, per germline. The CDR3 loop reads CAISDHYEQYF. CDR3 in DNA: TGTGCCATCAGTGATCACTACGAGCAGTACTTC.

This clone was counted a few times. The gene calls are TRBV19 and TRBJ1-4, with 9 nucleotides matching TRBD1. The germline CDR1 and CDR2 sequences are LNHDA and SQIVND (reference sequence). The CDR3 covers 14 residues. V gave up 6 bases and J gave up 8 bases; unmatched junction bases: 7. The CDR3 nucleotides are TGTGCCAGTAGCACACAGGGGGCCGGAGAAAAACTGTTTTTT. It encodes CASSTQGAGEKLFF.

The chain carries TRBV6-5 and TRBJ1-6; TRBD1 matches 8 bases. Per the germline V gene, CDR1 is MNHEY and CDR2 is SVGAGI. V shed 6 bases, J shed 8 bases, and the junction held 9 bases outside the gene matches. The CDR3 has 15 residues. CDR3 coding DNA: TGTGCCAGCAGAACACAGGGACAGGTCGATTCACCCCTCCACTTT. It translates to CASRTQGQVDSPLHF.

The CDR3 sequence is CASSPTQSIPYEQYF. CDR3 in DNA: TGTGCCAGCAGCCCAACACAGAGTATACCCTACGAGCAGTACTTC. This chain connects TRBV6-5 to TRBJ2-7; D remains ambiguous. Trimming removed 6 bases from V and 2 bases from J, with 17 bases in between. CDR1 MNHEY and CDR2 SVGAGI come from the germline V gene. This CDR3 region has 15 residues.

The gene calls are TRBV19 and TRBJ2-7; D is undetermined. V was pared by 1 base and J by 0 bases, with 10 bases between. The CDR3 length is 15 residues. CDR1 LNHDA and CDR2 SQIVND come from the germline V gene (reference sequence). CDR3 in amino acids: CASSIGNGFSYEQYF. The CDR3 DNA is TGTGCCAGTAGTATAGGTAACGGGTTCTCCTACGAGCAGTACTTC. Based on the CDR3 plus reference TRBV19 and TRBJ2-7, the full variable domain is DGGITQSPKYLFRKEGQNVTLSCEQNLNHDAMYWYRQDPGQGLRLIYYSQIVNDFQKGDIAEGYSVSREKKESFPLTVTSAQKNPTAFYLCASSIGNGFSYEQYFGPGTRLTVT.

The chain has TRBV6-2 or TRBV6-3 and TRBJ2-5; 8 positions agree with TRBD2. Germline V gene sequence: CDR1 MNHEY, CDR2 SVGEGT. Trimming cost V 4 bases and J 1 base; bases outside gene matches: 11. The CDR3 spans 17 residues. CDR3 in amino acids: CASSSVLSGGAQETQYF. CDR3 in DNA: TGTGCCAGCAGTTCCGTTCTTTCGGGGGGGGCCCAAGAGACCCAGTACTTC.

The chain employs TRBV19 and TRBJ2-7; D is unresolved. This CDR3 has 14 residues. Between the trimmed V and J ends, which lost 3 bases and 2 bases, there was a span of 11 bases. CDR1 and CDR2 (germline): LNHDA, SQIVND (reference sequence). CDR3 in DNA: TGTGCCAGTAGTATTGCCTTAAGAGCCTACGAGCAGTACTTC. It translates to CASSIALRAYEQYF. Full variable domain (rest looked up from reference TRBV19 and TRBJ2-7): DGGITQSPKYLFRKEGQNVTLSCEQNLNHDAMYWYRQDPGQGLRLIYYSQIVNDFQKGDIAEGYSVSREKKESFPLTVTSAQKNPTAFYLCASSIALRAYEQYFGPGTRLTVT.

V gene TRBV6-2 or TRBV6-3 combines with J gene TRBJ2-1; TRBD1 agrees at 7 bases. This CDR3 has 14 residues. Germline CDR1 MNHEY, CDR2 SVGEGT. V trimming: 6 bases; J trimming: 8 bases; junction bases outside the gene matches: 10. CDR3 in DNA: TGTGCCAGCAGCACCGGACAGGTCACGGATGAGCAGTTCTTC. Translation gives CASSTGQVTDEQFF.

The chain links TRBV7-9 to TRBJ2-1, with 8 bases lining up with TRBD2. Germline-derived CDR1 and CDR2 are SEHNR and FQNEAQ (reference sequence). CDR3 length: 17 amino acids. V was pared by 2 bases and J by 3 bases, with 9 bases of the junction left unmatched. CDR3 nucleotide sequence: TGTGCCAGCAGCTTACCGACTAGCGTAACTCACTACAATGAGCAGTTCTTC. It translates to CASSLPTSVTHYNEQFF.